Below, 4 T cell receptor beta chains from the same sample are listed, as sequenced in a study of T cells in localized non-small cell lung cancer. Libraries were prepared by immunoSEQ multiplex PCR; TCRdb keeps only in-frame clonotypes and omits some of them. This table has roughly 5,000 clones, about 32% appearing once. The sequenced sample was lung tumor tissue, obtained before any cancer treatment. The origin of the receptors is a woman aged 35-75 years with stage II squamous cell lung carcinoma.

This clone was picked up a small number of times. This sequence joins TRBV15 and TRBJ1-5, with 7 bases identical to TRBD1. The CDR3 consists of 16 residues. Germline V gene data show CDR1 as LNHNV and CDR2 as YYDKDF (reference sequence). V gave up 0 bases and J gave up 6 bases; unmatched junction bases: 8. As DNA, the CDR3 is TGTGCCACCAGCAGAGATTCAGGGGGTAGGCTTCAGCCCCAGCATTTT. Protein product: CATSRDSGGRLQPQHF.

This clone was detected once. The J gene is TRBJ1-1, the V gene TRBV29-1; D is perhaps TRBD1 (5 bases). Germline loops: CDR1 SQVTM, CDR2 ANQGSEA. The CDR3 has 14 residues. Trimming stripped 4 bases from V and 3 bases from J, with 15 bases between. CDR3 sequence reads: CSVGTPINHTEAFF. In DNA form, the CDR3 reads TGCAGCGTTGGGACACCCATAAATCACACTGAAGCTTTCTTT. Based on the CDR3 plus reference TRBV29-1 and TRBJ1-1, the full variable domain is SAVISQKPSRDICQRGTSLTIQCQVDSQVTMMFWYRQQPGQSLTLIATANQGSEATYESGFVIDKFPISRPNLTFSTLTVSNMSPEDSSIYLCSVGTPINHTEAFFGQGTRLTVV.

The chain uses TRBV15 and TRBJ1-6; D is perhaps TRBD1 (6 bases). V lost 3 bases, J lost 8 bases, and 14 bases lay in between. This CDR3 has 15 residues. The V gene's germline CDR1 is LNHNV and CDR2 YYDKDF (reference sequence). CDR3 loop: CATSSQGRSHSPLHF. Written as DNA, the CDR3 is TGTGCCACCAGCAGTCAGGGGAGAAGTCATTCACCCCTCCACTTT.

This clone was counted between two and nine times. The chain has TRBV30 and TRBJ2-7, with 7 bases lining up with TRBD2. Unmatched junction bases numbered 9, after V lost 3 bases and J lost 4 bases. Germline assignment: CDR1 GTSNPN and CDR2 SVGIG (reference sequence). This CDR3 is 14 amino acids long. The DNA for the CDR3 is TGTGCCTGGAGGCCCCCTAGGGGACTATACGAGCAGTACTTC. Its translation is CAWRPPRGLYEQYF.